This is a list of T cell receptor beta chains from one sample in a study of CXCR3-negative and CXCR3-positive naive CD8 T cells. After re-calling the 5' RACE reads, TCRdb lists one entry per CDR3 protein, DNA absent. Its listing shows 56,000 or so distinct CDR3 sequences. The sequenced material came from memory CD8+ T cells from blood. The receptors here all came from a human donor in good health. Some clones in this sample may be carry-over from other donors' samples. The CDR3 runs from the conserved cysteine through the conserved F or W.

v_gene	j_gene	CDR3aa
TRBV7-9	TRBJ1-6	CASSLAGLGAYNSPLHF
TRBV20-1	TRBJ2-1	CSARGAVLSSYNEQFF
TRBV27	TRBJ2-1	CASSWGSSSYNEQFF
TRBV29-1	TRBJ2-1	CSAPERGGNEQFF
TRBV18	TRBJ2-1	CASSPPEISYNEQFF
TRBV10-3	TRBJ2-7	CAISDGGATYEQYF
TRBV19	TRBJ2-7	CASRGGAYEQYF
TRBV6-4	TRBJ2-7	CASSLTEFTYEQYF
TRBV15	TRBJ2-1	CATSKGQGSPNEQFF
TRBV10-3	TRBJ2-7	CAISVASGGGSYEQYF
TRBV28	TRBJ2-7	CASSLISDRGDEQYF
TRBV20-1	TRBJ1-1	CSAREGGDTEAFF
TRBV18	TRBJ2-7	CASSPTGAAYEQYF
TRBV27	TRBJ2-7	CASSLSTGNEQYF
TRBV7-2	TRBJ2-7	CASSLDLLSSYEQYF
TRBV7-3	TRBJ2-2	CASSSSVGAIGELFF
TRBV20-1	TRBJ2-4	CSARPRGAEIQYF
TRBV12-3/TRBV12-4	TRBJ2-5	CASRSPGYSETQYF
TRBV9	TRBJ1-4	CASSATGSRGEKLFF
TRBV10-3	TRBJ2-7	CAIMAGALSYEQYF
TRBV7-9	TRBJ2-7	CASSLDYEQYF
TRBV27	TRBJ2-1	CASTGTFEQFF
TRBV6-1	TRBJ2-1	CASSEIGGSYNEQFF
TRBV4-3	TRBJ1-2	CASSQDVKNYGYTF
TRBV5-1	TRBJ2-5	CASSLWGNQETQYF
TRBV7-6	TRBJ2-1	CASSPSANGGVYNEQFF
TRBV6-2/TRBV6-3	TRBJ2-1	CASRRDYNEQFF
TRBV19	TRBJ2-1	CASSPSGYEQFF
TRBV12-3/TRBV12-4	TRBJ1-1	CASSFGVSTEAFF
TRBV20-1	TRBJ2-7	CSASSRTSYEQYF
TRBV7-6	TRBJ2-5	CASSFFIRAEKETQYF
TRBV6-2/TRBV6-3	TRBJ2-2	CASSYIDTWELFF
TRBV28	TRBJ2-2	CASTKRGQGDTGELFF
TRBV6-1	TRBJ1-3	CASTPGIGVSGNTIYF
TRBV5-1	TRBJ2-7	CASNRGDEQYF
TRBV29-1	TRBJ1-1	CSVEDLDPGEGINTEAFF
TRBV29-1	TRBJ2-7	CSVEPGQEGKFEQYF